This T cell receptor (beta chain) is drawn from a study of sequential checkpoint blockade in melanoma. As for treatment: randomized to nivolumab then ipilimumab (arm A) or the reverse (arm B). PBMC sorting kept live CD3+CD8+ cells without CD19 or CD56. CDR1 and CDR2 from the germline V gene are MGHRA and YSYEKL. Trimming removed 1 base from V and 2 bases from J; junction bases left unmatched: 1. The CDR3 runs 15 residues. The method was immunoSEQ multiplex PCR; TCRdb's version includes in-frame clones alone and lacks a portion of them. The table includes some 9,600 clones, about 75% detected once. The TCR was taken from a human donor with melanoma. Sequencing used CD8+ T cells sorted from blood (inferred from file names), obtained from a patient given nivolumab and ipilimumab in sequence. The gene calls are TRBV4-1 and TRBJ2-7, with 11 bases that match TRBD2. CDR3 loop: CASSQVAGGAYEQYF. The CDR3 DNA is TGCGCCAGCAGCCAAGTAGCGGGAGGGGCCTACGAGCAGTACTTC.